The T cell receptor (beta chain) described here comes from a study of T cell responses to AZD1222 COVID-19 vaccine (dated by TCRdb to about 2021). At the level of the whole study: TCR sequencing covered 233 trial participants: 200 to 220 given two doses of AZD1222 and about 26 given two doses of MenACWY control vaccine. Enrollment into the trials was organized by age into subgroups of 18-55, 56-69 and 70-plus years, and those subgroups contained about 160, 30 and 59 TCR-sequenced participants, respectively.

The CDR3 regions of human TCRbeta chains were analyzed by immunosequencing. As for how the authors treated the data: Repertoire TCRs were checked for matches against a reference library of SARS-CoV-2-specific TCRs that had been generated using the MIRA antigen-specificity platform. Breadth meant the fraction of unique TCRs that were SARS-CoV-2-associated, whereas depth meant the fraction of total T cells that were SARS-CoV-2-associated. Using the MIRA data, each spike-specific TCR was assigned both to the spike region to which the TCR was reactive and to a CD4 or CD8 class. Log10-transformed breadth and depth values were compared by one-way ANOVA with Sidak's multiple comparisons tests. TCRdb retrieved this table from immuneACCESS and kept in-frame rearrangements only. Not all clones are present; in checked studies, unresolved V genes account for under half, and no reason is known for the remainder. Clonal size and the V and J genes are those of that table, whereas D and trimming came from the DNA. This sample is represented by around 190,000 clones; around 90% of them were singletons. In total, the top ten clones hold 11% of the sample.

Regarding this clone: Its antigen remains unidentified. Qualities for individual bases were not recorded, and no much larger clone is one base off.

On the study overall, not on this receptor specifically: Most participants were white British and females outnumbered males, and the authors suggested that clonal diversity may have been underestimated. Conclusions about previously exposed vaccinees are limited because only six or seven AZD1222 recipients were SARS-CoV-2 seropositive at baseline. The 56-69-year group was small, and its depth increase did not reach significance, likely because of low power. Epitopes outside the regions mutated in the B.1.351 and B.1.1.7 variants were reportedly recognized by nearly half of the unique spike-specific TCRs. Vaccine-associated CD4 TCRs spanned the whole spike protein, with dominant responses in regions 160-218 and 743-854. Because no samples from the day 14 peak response were available, repertoires could be characterized only after the peak T cell response. A significant rise in spike-specific TCR breadth and depth was observed after two AZD1222 doses relative to day 0 and relative to MenACWY recipients.

The CDR3 runs 15 amino acids, cysteine and phenylalanine included. Only the CDR3 DNA is retained, 45 bases long and in frame from the first base. At the junction V is shortened by 5 bases and J by 3 bases; bases outside the gene matches: 7. CDR1 SGHVS and CDR2 FQNEAQ were looked up in the germline V gene. Taken with the paper, the label for time point translates to: about 28 days (+/-7) after the second vaccine dose. AZD1222 recipients with second doses at about 4 weeks or about 12 weeks were pooled, because spike-specific TCR depth and breadth did not differ between schedules. Vaccinee samples were obtained from the UK trials COV001 and COV002, which included a single-blind randomized controlled phase 2/3 trial of AZD1222 (ChAdOx1 nCoV-19) in healthy adults. For TCRbeta chain sequencing, PBMC samples were collected from trial participants at day 0 and at day 28 after the second dose.

This clonotype originated in an adult who received the AZD1222 COVID-19 vaccine. This chain joins TRBV7-8 to TRBJ2-7, with 10 middle bases fitting TRBD1. The specimen was peripheral blood, collected 28 days after the second AZD1222 dose. Here is the DNA: TGTGCCAGCAGCAACAGGGACAGGGGAGGCTACGAGCAGTACTTC. It codes for CASSNRDRGGYEQYF.